The sequence of this T cell receptor beta chain was determined in a study of blood T cells in healthy people across ages. General observations from the study: It was held that the diversity estimates obtained from one million T cells were underestimates. Long-lived and aged donors differed, with more naive CD4+ cells and higher diversity in the long-lived.

For the second PCR, which ran for about 7 to 11 cycles, a sample-barcoded 5' primer and a J-beta primer mix were used. Each sample yielded at least 2.5 million CDR3-containing paired-end reads. TCRdb itself ran the 5' RACE reads through MiXCR, one entry per CDR3 protein. This table has 1.5 million or so distinct CDR3 sequences, 35% to 45% appearing once. Worth noting for this clonotype: The antigen remains unidentified.

Donors gave roughly 9.1 milliliters of peripheral blood apiece. Germline values: CDR1 DFQATT, CDR2 SNEGSKA (reference sequence). CDR3 length equals 14 residues. The junction had 9 bases not matched to a gene; V was cut back by 6 bases and J by 6 bases. Sequencing was performed on blood. This clonotype originated in a woman between 18 and 29 years old in good health. The chain recombines TRBV20-1 with TRBJ1-5; 9 nucleotides match TRBD1. The CDR3 region is CSAPPQGAGQPQHF. The CDR3 DNA reads as TGCAGTGCCCCCCCACAGGGGGCAGGTCAGCCCCAGCATTTT.